This T cell receptor (beta chain) originates from a study of long-term antiretroviral therapy in people with HIV. Assay version v3.0 of immunoSEQ was used, and it was run at survey level. TCRdb's copy holds only in-frame clones and misses some; the assay was immunoSEQ multiplex PCR. The table shows roughly 36,000 clones, with about four fifths occurring only once. Germline V gene sequence: CDR1 SGHTA, CDR2 FQGNSA. CDR3 length: 11 amino acids. The V and J ends lost 3 bases and 4 bases respectively, with 3 bases between them. Sequenced material: unsorted PBMCs, taken 0.4 years before starting antiretroviral therapy. The chain uses TRBV7-2 and TRBJ1-1; D is ambiguous. This clonotype was sampled from a man between 18 and 35 years old with HIV. CDR3 in DNA: TGTGCCAGCAGCTTTTTCACTGAAGCTTTCTTT. Its translation: CASSFFTEAFF.